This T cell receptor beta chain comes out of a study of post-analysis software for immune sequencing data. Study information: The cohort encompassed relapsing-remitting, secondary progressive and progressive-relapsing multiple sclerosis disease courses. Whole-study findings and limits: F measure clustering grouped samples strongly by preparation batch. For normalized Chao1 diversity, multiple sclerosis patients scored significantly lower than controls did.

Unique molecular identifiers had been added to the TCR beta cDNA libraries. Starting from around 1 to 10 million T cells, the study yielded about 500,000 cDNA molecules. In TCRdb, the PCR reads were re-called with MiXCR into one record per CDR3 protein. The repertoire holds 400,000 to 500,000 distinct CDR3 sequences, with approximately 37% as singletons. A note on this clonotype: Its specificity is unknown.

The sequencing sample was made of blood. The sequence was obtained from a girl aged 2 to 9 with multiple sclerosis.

The CDR3 DNA reads TGTGCCAGCCGCAGGTCATCTGCAACTAATGAAAAACTGTTTTTT. Translation: CASRRSSATNEKLFF. The chain combines TRBV7-8 with TRBJ1-4; D not certain. Germline values: CDR1 SGHVS, CDR2 FQNEAQ. Trimming removed 8 bases from V and 0 bases from J, with 13 bases in between. This CDR3 is built from 15 residues.